This T cell receptor (beta chain) was found in a study of blood T cell repertoires in COVID-19. Measured with immunoSEQ multiplex PCR; TCRdb has only the in-frame clones, and not every one. This sample has 310,000 or so clones, with about 89% found just once. J was trimmed by 4 bases and V by 3 bases; bases with no gene match: 1. There are 13 residues in the CDR3. Per the germline V gene, CDR1 is SGHAT and CDR2 is FQDESV (reference sequence). The receptor's source is a woman aged 40 to 50 who had recovered from COVID-19. V and J are TRBV11-1 and TRBJ2-7; 9 bases line up with TRBD2. The sample was PBMCs or T cells enriched from blood (not recorded which). The CDR3 reads CASSLGLAYEQYF. In DNA, the CDR3 is TGTGCCAGCAGCTTGGGACTAGCTTACGAGCAGTACTTC.